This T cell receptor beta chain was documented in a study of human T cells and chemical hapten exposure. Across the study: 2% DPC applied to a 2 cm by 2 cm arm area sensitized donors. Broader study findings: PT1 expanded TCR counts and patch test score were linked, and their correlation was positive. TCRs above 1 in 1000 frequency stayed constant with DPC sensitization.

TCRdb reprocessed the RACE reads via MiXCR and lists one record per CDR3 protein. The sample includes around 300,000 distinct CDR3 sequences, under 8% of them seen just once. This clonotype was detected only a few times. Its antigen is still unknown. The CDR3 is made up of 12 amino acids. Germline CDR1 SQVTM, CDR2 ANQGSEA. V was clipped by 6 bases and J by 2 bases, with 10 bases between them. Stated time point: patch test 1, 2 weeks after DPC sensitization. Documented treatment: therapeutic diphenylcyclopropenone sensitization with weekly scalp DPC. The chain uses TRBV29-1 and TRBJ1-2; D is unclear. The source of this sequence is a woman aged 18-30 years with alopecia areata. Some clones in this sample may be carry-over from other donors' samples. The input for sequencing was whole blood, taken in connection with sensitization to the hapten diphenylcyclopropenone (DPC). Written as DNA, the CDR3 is TGCAGCGTGTCCGCAGAAAACTATGGCTACACCTTC. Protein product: CSVSAENYGYTF.